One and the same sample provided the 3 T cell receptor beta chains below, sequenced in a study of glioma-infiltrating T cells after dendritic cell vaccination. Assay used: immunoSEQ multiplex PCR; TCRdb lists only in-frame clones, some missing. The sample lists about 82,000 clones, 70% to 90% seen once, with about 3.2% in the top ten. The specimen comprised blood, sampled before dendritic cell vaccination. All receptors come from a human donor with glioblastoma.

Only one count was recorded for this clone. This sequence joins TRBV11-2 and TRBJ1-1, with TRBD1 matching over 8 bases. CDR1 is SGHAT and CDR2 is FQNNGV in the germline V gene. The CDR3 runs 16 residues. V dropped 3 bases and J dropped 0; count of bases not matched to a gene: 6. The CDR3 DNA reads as TGTGCCAGCAGCTTGGGACAGGTAACCATGAACACTGAAGCTTTCTTT. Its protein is CASSLGQVTMNTEAFF.

The CDR3 coding sequence is TGTGCCATCAGCGTTGACAGGGAAAGGGGTGCGGCTTTCTTT. Protein product: CAISVDRERGAAFF. The chain recombines TRBV10-3 with TRBJ1-1; 7 bases are shared with TRBD1. CDR3 size: 14 residues. The germline gives CDR1 ENHRY, CDR2 SYGVKD. J gave up 11 bases and V 6 bases, and 15 bases lay outside the gene matches.

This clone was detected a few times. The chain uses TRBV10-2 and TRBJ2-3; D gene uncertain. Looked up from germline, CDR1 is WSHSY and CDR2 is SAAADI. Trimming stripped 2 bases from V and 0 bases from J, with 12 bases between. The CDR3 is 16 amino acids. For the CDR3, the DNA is TGCGCCAGCAGTGAGGGCGCCGGAGCCAGCACAGATACGCAGTATTTT. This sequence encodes CASSEGAGASTDTQYF.